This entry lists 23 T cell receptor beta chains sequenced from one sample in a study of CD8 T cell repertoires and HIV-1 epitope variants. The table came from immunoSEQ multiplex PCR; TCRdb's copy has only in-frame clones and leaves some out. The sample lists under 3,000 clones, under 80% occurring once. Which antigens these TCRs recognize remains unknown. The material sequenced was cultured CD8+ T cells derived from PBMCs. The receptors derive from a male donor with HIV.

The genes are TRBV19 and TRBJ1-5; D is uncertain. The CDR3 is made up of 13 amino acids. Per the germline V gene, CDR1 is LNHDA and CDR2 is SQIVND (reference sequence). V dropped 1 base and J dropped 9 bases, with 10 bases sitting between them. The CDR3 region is CASSIVPEGPQHF. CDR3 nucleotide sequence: TGTGCCAGTAGTATAGTTCCGGAGGGGCCCCAGCATTTT.

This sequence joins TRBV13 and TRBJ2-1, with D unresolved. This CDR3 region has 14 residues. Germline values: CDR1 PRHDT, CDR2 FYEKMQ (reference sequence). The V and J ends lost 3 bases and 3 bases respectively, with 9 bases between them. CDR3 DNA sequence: TGTGCCAGCAGCTTTAGAGAGTTCTACAATGAGCAGTTCTTC. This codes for CASSFREFYNEQFF. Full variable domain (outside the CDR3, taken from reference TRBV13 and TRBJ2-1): AAGVIQSPRHLIKEKRETATLKCYPIPRHDTVYWYQQGPGQDPQFLISFYEKMQSDKGSIPDRFSAQQFSDYHSELNMSSLELGDSALYFCASSFREFYNEQFFGPGTRLTVL.

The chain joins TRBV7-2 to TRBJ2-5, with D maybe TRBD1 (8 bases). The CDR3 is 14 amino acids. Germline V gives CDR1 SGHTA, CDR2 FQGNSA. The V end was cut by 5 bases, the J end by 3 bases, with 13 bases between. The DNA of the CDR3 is TGTGCCAGCAGCGTAACAGGGGGGGAAGAGACCCAGTACTTC. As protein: CASSVTGGEETQYF.

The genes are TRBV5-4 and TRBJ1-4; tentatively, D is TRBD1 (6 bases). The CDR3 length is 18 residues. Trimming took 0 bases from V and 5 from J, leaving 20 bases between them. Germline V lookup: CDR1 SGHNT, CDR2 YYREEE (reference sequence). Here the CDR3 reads CASSLVGGAGLENEKLFF. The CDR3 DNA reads TGTGCCAGCAGCTTGGTCGGGGGGGCCGGACTGGAAAATGAAAAACTGTTTTTT.

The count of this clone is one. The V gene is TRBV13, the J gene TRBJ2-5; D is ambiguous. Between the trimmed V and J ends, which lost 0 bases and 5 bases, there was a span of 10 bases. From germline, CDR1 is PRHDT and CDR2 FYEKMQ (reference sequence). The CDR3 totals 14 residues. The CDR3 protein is CASSLGPAEETQYF. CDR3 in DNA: TGTGCCAGCAGCTTAGGGCCCGCGGAGGAGACCCAGTACTTC.

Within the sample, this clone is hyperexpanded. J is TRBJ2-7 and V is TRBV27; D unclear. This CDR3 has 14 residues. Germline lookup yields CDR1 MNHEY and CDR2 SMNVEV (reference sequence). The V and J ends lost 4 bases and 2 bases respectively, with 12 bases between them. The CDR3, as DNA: TGTGCCAGCAGTTCAGATGTCTCGGCCTACGAGCAGTACTTC. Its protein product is CASSSDVSAYEQYF.

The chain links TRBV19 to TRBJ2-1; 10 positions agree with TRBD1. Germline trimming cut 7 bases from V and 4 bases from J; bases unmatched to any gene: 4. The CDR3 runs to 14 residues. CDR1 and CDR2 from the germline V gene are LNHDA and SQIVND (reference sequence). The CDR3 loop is CASTGQGTYNEQFF. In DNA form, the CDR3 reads TGTGCCAGTACGGGACAGGGGACTTACAATGAGCAGTTCTTC.

The CDR3, as DNA: TGTGCCAGCAGGGGACAGGGCGGGAATCAGCCCCAGCATTTT. It encodes CASRGQGGNQPQHF. The chain is built from TRBV27 and TRBJ1-5; 9 nucleotides agree with TRBD1. Germline V gene lookup returns CDR1 MNHEY and CDR2 SMNVEV (reference sequence). The ends lost 6 bases at V and 4 bases at J; junction bases unmatched: 4. The CDR3 has 14 residues.

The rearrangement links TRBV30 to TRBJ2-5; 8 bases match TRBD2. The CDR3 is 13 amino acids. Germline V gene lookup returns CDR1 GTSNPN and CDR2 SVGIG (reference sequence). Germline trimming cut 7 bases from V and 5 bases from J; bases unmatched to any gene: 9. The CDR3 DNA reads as TGTGCCTTGCTGCGGGGGGCCAGGGAGACCCAGTACTTC. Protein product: CALLRGARETQYF.

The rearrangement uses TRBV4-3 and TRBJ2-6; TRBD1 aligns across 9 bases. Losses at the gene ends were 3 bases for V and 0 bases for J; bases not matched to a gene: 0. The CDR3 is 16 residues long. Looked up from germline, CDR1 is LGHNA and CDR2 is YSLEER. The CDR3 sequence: CASSQTGGSGANVLTF. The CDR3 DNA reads TGCGCCAGCAGCCAGACAGGGGGCTCTGGGGCCAACGTCCTGACTTTC.

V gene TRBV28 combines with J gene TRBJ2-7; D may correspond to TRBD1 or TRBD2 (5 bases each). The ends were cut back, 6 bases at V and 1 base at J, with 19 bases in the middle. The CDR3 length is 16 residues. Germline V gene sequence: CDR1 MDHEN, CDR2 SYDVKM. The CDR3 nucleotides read TGTGCCAGCAGCCCTATCCGAGGGGTCAAGTCCTACGAGCAGTACTTC. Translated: CASSPIRGVKSYEQYF.

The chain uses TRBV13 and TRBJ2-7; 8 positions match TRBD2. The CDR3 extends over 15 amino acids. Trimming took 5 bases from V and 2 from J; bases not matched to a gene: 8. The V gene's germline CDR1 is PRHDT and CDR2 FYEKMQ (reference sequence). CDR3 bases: TGTGCCAGCAGCAGAGGCGGGGGGAGTACCTACGAGCAGTACTTC. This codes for CASSRGGGSTYEQYF.

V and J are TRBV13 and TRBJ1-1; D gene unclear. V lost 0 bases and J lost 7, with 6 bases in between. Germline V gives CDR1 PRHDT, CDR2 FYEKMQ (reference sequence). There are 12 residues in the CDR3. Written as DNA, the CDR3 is TGTGCCAGCAGCTTAGGGCCAGGTGAAGCTTTCTTT. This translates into CASSLGPGEAFF.

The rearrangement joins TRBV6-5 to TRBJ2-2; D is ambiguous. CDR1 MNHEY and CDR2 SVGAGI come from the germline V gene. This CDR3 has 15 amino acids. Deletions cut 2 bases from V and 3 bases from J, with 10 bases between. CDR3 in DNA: TGTGCCAGCAGTTACGGGCAGGTCGACACCGGGGAGCTGTTTTTT. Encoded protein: CASSYGQVDTGELFF.

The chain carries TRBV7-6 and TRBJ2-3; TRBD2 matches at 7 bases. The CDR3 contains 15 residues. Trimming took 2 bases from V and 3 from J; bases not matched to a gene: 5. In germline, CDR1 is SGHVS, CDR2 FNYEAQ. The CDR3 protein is CASSLNVGGTDTQYF. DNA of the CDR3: TGTGCCAGCAGCTTAAATGTGGGGGGGACAGATACGCAGTATTTT.

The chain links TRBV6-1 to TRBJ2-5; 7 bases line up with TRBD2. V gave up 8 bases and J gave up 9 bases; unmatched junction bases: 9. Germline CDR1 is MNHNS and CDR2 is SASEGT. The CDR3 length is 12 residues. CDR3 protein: CASFRGGSAQYF. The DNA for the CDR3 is TGTGCCAGCTTTAGGGGAGGGTCGGCCCAGTACTTC.

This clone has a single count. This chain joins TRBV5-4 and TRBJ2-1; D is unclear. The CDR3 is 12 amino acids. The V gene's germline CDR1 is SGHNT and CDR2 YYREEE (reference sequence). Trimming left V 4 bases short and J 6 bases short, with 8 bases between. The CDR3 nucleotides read TGTGCCAGCAGCCAGACAATCAATGAGCAGTTCTTC. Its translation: CASSQTINEQFF.

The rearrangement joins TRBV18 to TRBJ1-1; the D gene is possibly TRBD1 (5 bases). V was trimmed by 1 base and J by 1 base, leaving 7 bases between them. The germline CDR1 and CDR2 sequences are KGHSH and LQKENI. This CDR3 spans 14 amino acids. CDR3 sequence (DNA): TGTGCCAGCTCACCACGGGGCTCGAACACTGAAGCTTTCTTT. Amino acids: CASSPRGSNTEAFF.

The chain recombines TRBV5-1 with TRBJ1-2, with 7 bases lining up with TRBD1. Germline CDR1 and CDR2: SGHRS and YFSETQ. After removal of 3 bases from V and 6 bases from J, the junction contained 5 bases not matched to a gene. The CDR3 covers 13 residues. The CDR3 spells CASSSVQGDGYTF. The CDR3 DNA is TGCGCCAGCAGCTCGGTTCAGGGGGATGGCTACACCTTC. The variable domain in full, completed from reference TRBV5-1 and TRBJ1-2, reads KAGVTQTPRYLIKTRGQQVTLSCSPISGHRSVSWYQQTPGQGLQFLFEYFSETQRNKGNFPGRFSGRQFSNSRSEMNVSTLELGDSALYLCASSSVQGDGYTFGSGTRLTVV.

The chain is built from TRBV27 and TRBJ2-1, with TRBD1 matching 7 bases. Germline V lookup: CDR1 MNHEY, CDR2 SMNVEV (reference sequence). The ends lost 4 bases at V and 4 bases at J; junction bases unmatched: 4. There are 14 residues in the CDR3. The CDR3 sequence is CASSSTGNYNEQFF. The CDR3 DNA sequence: TGTGCCAGCAGTTCGACAGGGAATTACAATGAGCAGTTCTTC.

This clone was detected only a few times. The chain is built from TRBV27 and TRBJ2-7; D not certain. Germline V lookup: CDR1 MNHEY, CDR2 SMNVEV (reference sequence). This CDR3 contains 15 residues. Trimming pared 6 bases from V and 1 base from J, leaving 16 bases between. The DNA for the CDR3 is TGTGCCAGCAGCCCAGAAGGCAGGCTGTCCTACGAGCAGTACTTC. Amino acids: CASSPEGRLSYEQYF.

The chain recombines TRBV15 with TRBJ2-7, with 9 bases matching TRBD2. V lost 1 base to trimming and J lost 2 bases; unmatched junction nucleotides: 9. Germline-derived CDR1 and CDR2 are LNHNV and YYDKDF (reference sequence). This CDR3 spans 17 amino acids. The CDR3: CATSRAGVAGDAYEQYF. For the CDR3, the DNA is TGTGCCACCAGCAGAGCGGGGGTAGCGGGAGACGCCTACGAGCAGTACTTC. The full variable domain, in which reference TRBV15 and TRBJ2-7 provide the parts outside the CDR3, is DAMVIQNPRYQVTQFGKPVTLSCSQTLNHNVMYWYQQKSSQAPKLLFHYYDKDFNNEADTPDNFQSRRPNTSFCFLDIRSPGLGDTAMYLCATSRAGVAGDAYEQYFGPGTRLTVT.

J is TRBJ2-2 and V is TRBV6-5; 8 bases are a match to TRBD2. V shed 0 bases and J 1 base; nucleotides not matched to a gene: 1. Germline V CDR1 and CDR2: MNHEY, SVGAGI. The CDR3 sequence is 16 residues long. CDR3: CASSYSAGGNTGELFF. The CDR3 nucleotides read TGTGCCAGCAGTTACTCGGCGGGGGGGAACACCGGGGAGCTGTTTTTT.